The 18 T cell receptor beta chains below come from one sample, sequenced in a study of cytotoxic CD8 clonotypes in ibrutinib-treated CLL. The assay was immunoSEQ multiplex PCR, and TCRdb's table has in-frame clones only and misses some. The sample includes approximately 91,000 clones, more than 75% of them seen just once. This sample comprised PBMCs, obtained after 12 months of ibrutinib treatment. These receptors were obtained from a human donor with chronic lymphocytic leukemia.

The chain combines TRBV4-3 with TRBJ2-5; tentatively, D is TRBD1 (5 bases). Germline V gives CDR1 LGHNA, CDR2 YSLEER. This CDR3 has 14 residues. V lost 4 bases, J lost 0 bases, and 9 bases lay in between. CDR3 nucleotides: TGCGCCAGCAGCCGAGACAGTAACCAAGAGACCCAGTACTTC. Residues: CASSRDSNQETQYF.

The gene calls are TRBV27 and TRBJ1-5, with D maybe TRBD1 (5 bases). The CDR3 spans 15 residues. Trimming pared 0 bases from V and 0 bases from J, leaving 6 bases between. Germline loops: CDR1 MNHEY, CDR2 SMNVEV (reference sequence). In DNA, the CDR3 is TGTGCCAGCAGTTTATCAGGGACTAGCAATCAGCCCCAGCATTTT. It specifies CASSLSGTSNQPQHF.

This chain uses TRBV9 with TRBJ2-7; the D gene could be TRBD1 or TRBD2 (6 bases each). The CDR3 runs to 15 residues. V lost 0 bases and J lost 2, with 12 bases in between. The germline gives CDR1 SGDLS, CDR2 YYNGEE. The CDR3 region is CASSVAGAAAYEQYF. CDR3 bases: TGTGCCAGCAGCGTAGCGGGGGCTGCAGCCTACGAGCAGTACTTC.

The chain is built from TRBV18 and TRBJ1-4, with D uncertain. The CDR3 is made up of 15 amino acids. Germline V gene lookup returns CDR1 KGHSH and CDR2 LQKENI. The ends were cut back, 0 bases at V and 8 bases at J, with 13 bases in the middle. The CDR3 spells CASSPPGEGGEKLFF. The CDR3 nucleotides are TGTGCCAGCTCACCACCTGGGGAGGGTGGCGAAAAACTGTTTTTT.

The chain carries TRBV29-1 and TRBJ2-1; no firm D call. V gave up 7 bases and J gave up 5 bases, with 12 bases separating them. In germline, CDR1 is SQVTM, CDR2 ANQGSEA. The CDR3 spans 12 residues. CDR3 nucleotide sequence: TGCAGCGCCTCCCCCCCCCACAATGAGCAGTTCTTC. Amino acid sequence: CSASPPHNEQFF.

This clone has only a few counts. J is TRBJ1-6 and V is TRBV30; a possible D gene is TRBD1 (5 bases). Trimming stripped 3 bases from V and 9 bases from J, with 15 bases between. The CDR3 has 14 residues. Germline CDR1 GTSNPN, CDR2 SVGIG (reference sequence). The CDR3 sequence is CAWRPAGMGSPLHF. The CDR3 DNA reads TGTGCCTGGAGGCCCGCAGGGATGGGTTCACCCCTCCACTTT.

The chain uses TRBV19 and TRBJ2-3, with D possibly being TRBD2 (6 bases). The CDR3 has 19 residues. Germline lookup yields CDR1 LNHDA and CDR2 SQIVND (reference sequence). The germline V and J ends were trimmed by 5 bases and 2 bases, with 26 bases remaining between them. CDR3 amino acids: CASSVPRVAGPPHTDTQYF. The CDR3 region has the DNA TGTGCCAGTAGTGTGCCCCGAGTGGCGGGACCGCCCCACACAGATACGCAGTATTTT.

The CDR3 spells CASSATSGASTDTQYF. The CDR3 nucleotides are TGTGCCAGCAGCGCGACTAGCGGGGCCAGCACAGATACGCAGTATTTT. J is TRBJ2-3 and V is TRBV11-3; 11 bases fit TRBD2. CDR1 is SGHNT and CDR2 is YENEEA in the germline V gene. V shed 5 bases and J 0 bases; nucleotides not matched to a gene: 4. CDR3 length: 16 residues. The full variable domain, rest sourced from reference TRBV11-3 and TRBJ2-3, is EAGVVQSPRYKIIEKKQPVAFWCNPISGHNTLYWYLQNLGQGPELLIRYENEEAVDDSQLPKDRFSAERLKGVDSTLKIQPAELGDSAVYLCASSATSGASTDTQYFGPGTRLTVL.

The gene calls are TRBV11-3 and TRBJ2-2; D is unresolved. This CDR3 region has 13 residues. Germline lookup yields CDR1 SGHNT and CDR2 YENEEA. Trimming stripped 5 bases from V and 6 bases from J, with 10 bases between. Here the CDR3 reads CASSPRLSGELFF. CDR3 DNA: TGTGCCAGCAGCCCCCGGTTGTCCGGGGAGCTGTTTTTT.

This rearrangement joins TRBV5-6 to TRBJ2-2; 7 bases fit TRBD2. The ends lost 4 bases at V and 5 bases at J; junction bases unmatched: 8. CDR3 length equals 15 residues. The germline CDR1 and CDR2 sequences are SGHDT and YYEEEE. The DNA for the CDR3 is TGTGCCAGCAGCCCAGCTCGGCGGGAGACCGGGGAGCTGTTTTTT. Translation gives CASSPARRETGELFF. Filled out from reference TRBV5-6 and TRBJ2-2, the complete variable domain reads DAGVTQSPTHLIKTRGQQVTLRCSPKSGHDTVSWYQQALGQGPQFIFQYYEEEERQRGNFPDRFSGHQFPNYSSELNVNALLLGDSALYLCASSPARRETGELFFGEGSRLTVL.

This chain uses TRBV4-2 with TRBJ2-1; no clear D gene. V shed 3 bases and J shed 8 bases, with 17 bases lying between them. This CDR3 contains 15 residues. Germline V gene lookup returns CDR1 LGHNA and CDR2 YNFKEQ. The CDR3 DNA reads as TGTGCCAGCAGCCACGTTGGTAGTGATGGCGATGAGCAGTTCTTC. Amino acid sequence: CASSHVGSDGDEQFF.

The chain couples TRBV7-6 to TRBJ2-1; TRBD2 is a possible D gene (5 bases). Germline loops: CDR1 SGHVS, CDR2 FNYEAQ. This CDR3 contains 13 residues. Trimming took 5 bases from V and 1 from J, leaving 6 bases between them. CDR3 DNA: TGTGCCAGCAGCCGAGGGTCCTACAATGAGCAGTTCTTC. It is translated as CASSRGSYNEQFF.

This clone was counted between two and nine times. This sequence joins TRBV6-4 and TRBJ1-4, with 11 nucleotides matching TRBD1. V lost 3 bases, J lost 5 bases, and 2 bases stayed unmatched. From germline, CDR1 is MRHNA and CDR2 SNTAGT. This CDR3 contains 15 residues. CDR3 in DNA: TGTGCCAGCAGTGAGGGGACAGGGGGGAATGAAAAACTGTTTTTT. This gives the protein CASSEGTGGNEKLFF.

CDR3 amino acids: CASSIQGGPGKLFF. CDR3 in DNA: TGTGCCAGCAGCATCCAGGGGGGGCCTGGAAAACTGTTTTTT. The chain couples TRBV7-8 to TRBJ1-4; 7 positions match TRBD1. With V trimmed by 5 bases and J by 10 bases, 10 bases remained unmatched. Germline lookup yields CDR1 SGHVS and CDR2 FQNEAQ. The CDR3 runs 14 residues.

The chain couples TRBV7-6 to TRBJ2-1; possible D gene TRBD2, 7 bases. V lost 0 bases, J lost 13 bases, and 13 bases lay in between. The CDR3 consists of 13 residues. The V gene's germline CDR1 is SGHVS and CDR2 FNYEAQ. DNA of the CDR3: TGTGCCAGCAGCTTAGCGGGGGGGGCTGAACAGTTCTTC. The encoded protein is CASSLAGGAEQFF.

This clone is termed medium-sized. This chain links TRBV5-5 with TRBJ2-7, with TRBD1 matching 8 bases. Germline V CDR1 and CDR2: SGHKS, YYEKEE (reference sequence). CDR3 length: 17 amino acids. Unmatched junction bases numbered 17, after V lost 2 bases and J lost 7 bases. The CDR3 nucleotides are TGTGCCAGCAGCTTTTTGGGGGCGACAGGGGTCCCTGGGGAGCAGTACTTC. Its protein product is CASSFLGATGVPGEQYF.

CDR3 protein: CASSFRENNEQFF. CDR3 DNA: TGTGCCAGCAGCTTCCGGGAAAACAATGAGCAGTTCTTC. The chain has TRBV11-2 and TRBJ2-1; D might be TRBD2 (5 bases). V lost 3 bases, J lost 5 bases, and 8 bases lay in between. There are 13 residues in the CDR3. Germline V lookup: CDR1 SGHAT, CDR2 FQNNGV.

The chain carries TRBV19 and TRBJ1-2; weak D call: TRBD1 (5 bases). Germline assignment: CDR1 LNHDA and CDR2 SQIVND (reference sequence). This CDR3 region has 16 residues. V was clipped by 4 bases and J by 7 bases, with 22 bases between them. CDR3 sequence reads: CASSTPFKGPSFGYTF. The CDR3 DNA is TGTGCCAGTAGTACCCCATTCAAGGGACCCTCGTTTGGCTACACCTTC.